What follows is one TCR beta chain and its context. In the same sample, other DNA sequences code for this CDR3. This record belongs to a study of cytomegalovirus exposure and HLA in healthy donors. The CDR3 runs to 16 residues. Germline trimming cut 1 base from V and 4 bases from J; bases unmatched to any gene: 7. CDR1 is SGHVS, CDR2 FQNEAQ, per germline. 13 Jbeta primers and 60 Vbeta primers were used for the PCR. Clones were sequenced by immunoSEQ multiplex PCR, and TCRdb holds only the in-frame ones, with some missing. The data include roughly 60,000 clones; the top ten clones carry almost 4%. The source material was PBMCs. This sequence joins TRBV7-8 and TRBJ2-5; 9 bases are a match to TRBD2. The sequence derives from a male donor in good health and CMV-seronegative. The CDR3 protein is CASSLVASGIGETQYF. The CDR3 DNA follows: TGTGCCAGCAGCTTAGTGGCTAGCGGGATAGGAGAGACCCAGTACTTC.